Sequencing of this T cell receptor beta chain was carried out in a study of blood T cell repertoires in COVID-19. Overall study context: COVID-19 samples collected from the United States, Italy and Spain covered acute and convalescent phases. In each case, the material was cDNA or gDNA derived from T cells, B-cell-depleted T cells, or PBMCs.

Before being deemed recovered, Cohort 3 donors had two negative PCRs, clearance, or symptom resolution. Germline V gene sequence: CDR1 LGHDT, CDR2 YNNKEL (reference sequence). This CDR3 is built from 15 residues. Trimming left V 0 bases short and J 4 bases short, with 10 bases between. Per the authors' pipeline: Estimated nucleated cell counts came from reference gene primer amplification. TCRdb keeps only in-frame clones here, not all; method: immunoSEQ multiplex PCR. V and J calls and clone size are given by that table; D and trimming were obtained from the DNA. Found here are approximately 250,000 clones, over 75% of them singletons; the top ten hold 0.75% to 1%.

Sample: PBMCs or T cells enriched from blood (not recorded which). The sequence came from a woman in her thirties who had recovered from COVID-19. This chain connects TRBV3-1 (or the pseudogene TRBV3-2) to TRBJ2-1, with D possibly TRBD2 on 6 matching bases. CDR3 DNA: TGTGCCAGCAGCCAAGAAGCGGAGGGGTACAATGAGCAGTTCTTC. It codes for CASSQEAEGYNEQFF.